What follows are 13 T cell receptor beta chains derived from one specimen sequenced in a study of blood T cell repertoires in COVID-19. Assay: immunoSEQ multiplex PCR; the TCRdb copy retains only in-frame clones and omits some. Of 130,000 to 150,000 clones listed, 70% to 90% are singletons. Sequencing input: PBMCs or T cells enriched from blood (not recorded which). These TCRs come from a young woman with acute COVID-19.

CDR3 DNA: TGTGCCATCAGTGAACGCGACAGGGCGGCTGAAGCTTTCTTT. Its translation: CAISERDRAAEAFF. V usage is TRBV10-3 and J usage is TRBJ1-1; 7 bases agree with TRBD1. The germline V gene encodes CDR1 ENHRY and CDR2 SYGVKD. J was trimmed by 6 bases and V by 3 bases; bases with no gene match: 7. The CDR3 totals 14 residues.

This chain uses TRBV27 with TRBJ1-2, with D perhaps matching TRBD1 (5 bases). In germline, CDR1 is MNHEY, CDR2 SMNVEV (reference sequence). V dropped 3 bases and J dropped 6 bases, with 11 bases sitting between them. This CDR3 has 13 amino acids. CDR3 protein: CASSFGGLDGYTF. The CDR3 DNA is TGTGCCAGCAGTTTTGGGGGGTTGGATGGCTACACCTTC.

This sequence joins TRBV10-3 and TRBJ2-1; 14 bases fit TRBD2. Germline-derived CDR1 and CDR2 are ENHRY and SYGVKD. The CDR3 has 18 amino acids. The junction had 10 bases not matched to a gene; V was cut back by 4 bases and J by 5 bases. The CDR3 DNA reads TGTGCCATCAGTGCCGGGACTAGCGGGAGTGGCCCAAACAATGAGCAGTTCTTC. Encoded protein: CAISAGTSGSGPNNEQFF.

V usage is TRBV28 and J usage is TRBJ2-5; the match to TRBD1 covers 7 bases. The CDR3 covers 15 residues. The junction had 9 bases not matched to a gene; V was cut back by 6 bases and J by 2 bases. CDR1 and CDR2 (germline): MDHEN, SYDVKM. CDR3 bases: TGTGCCAGCAGGCAAACAGGGGTCCCTCAAGAGACCCAGTACTTC. Its protein product is CASRQTGVPQETQYF.

The V call is TRBV10-3, the J call TRBJ2-3; 7 nucleotides match TRBD2. Germline V gene lookup returns CDR1 ENHRY and CDR2 SYGVKD. Unmatched junction bases numbered 11, after V lost 1 base and J lost 4 bases. The CDR3 covers 17 residues. The CDR3 DNA sequence: TGTGCCATCAGTGAGTACGGGGGGACTGGGGCCGCAGATACGCAGTATTTT. Amino acids: CAISEYGGTGAADTQYF.

V is TRBV12-5 and J is TRBJ1-1, with 9 bases identical to TRBD1. Germline CDR1 is LGHNT and CDR2 is FRNRAP. J was trimmed by 4 bases and V by 7 bases; bases with no gene match: 4. The CDR3 contains 13 residues. CDR3 nucleotides: TGTGCTAGTGCGGGACAGGGATCCACTGAAGCTTTCTTT. Translated, it gives CASAGQGSTEAFF. The whole variable domain, filled in from reference TRBV12-5 and TRBJ1-1, reads DARVTQTPRHKVTEMGQEVTMRCQPILGHNTVFWYRQTMMQGLELLAYFRNRAPLDDSGMPKDRFSAEMPDATLATLKIQPSEPRDSAVYFCASAGQGSTEAFFGQGTRLTVV.

In its sample, this clone was seen once. V usage is TRBV7-8 and J usage is TRBJ1-6; possible D gene TRBD1, 5 bases. CDR1 and CDR2 from the germline V gene are SGHVS and FQNEAQ. CDR3 size: 17 residues. V was trimmed by 2 bases and J by 3 bases, leaving 14 bases between them. The CDR3 coding sequence is TGTGCCAGCAGCTTAACTGCCAGGGAGGTCTATAATTCACCCCTCCACTTT. Translating gives CASSLTAREVYNSPLHF.

The V gene is TRBV12-3 or TRBV12-4, the J gene TRBJ1-1; 7 bases line up with TRBD1. The V gene end was trimmed by 6 bases and the J gene end by 4 bases; junction bases not matched to a gene: 5. This CDR3 spans 13 amino acids. CDR3 region: CASSDEGATEAFF. As DNA, the CDR3 is TGTGCCAGCAGCGACGAGGGGGCCACTGAAGCTTTCTTT.

This chain links TRBV15 with TRBJ2-3, with no clear D. V was cut by 1 base and J by 4 bases, with 3 bases left in between. The CDR3 covers 12 residues. Germline V gene lookup returns CDR1 LNHNV and CDR2 YYDKDF (reference sequence). The CDR3: CATSRVADTQYF. In DNA form, the CDR3 reads TGTGCCACCAGCAGAGTCGCAGATACGCAGTATTTT.

The chain employs TRBV6-5 and TRBJ2-7; D is possibly TRBD1 (6 bases). CDR1 is MNHEY, CDR2 SVGAGI, per germline. The CDR3 runs to 16 residues. V lost 0 bases to trimming and J lost 1 base, with 13 bases between them. The CDR3 loop is CASSYSGRGGSYEQYF. The DNA for the CDR3 is TGTGCCAGCAGTTACTCGGGCAGGGGCGGATCCTACGAGCAGTACTTC.

This sequence joins TRBV7-2 and TRBJ2-1, with D perhaps matching TRBD2 (6 bases). Germline V lookup: CDR1 SGHTA, CDR2 FQGNSA. V was shortened by 6 bases and J by 0 bases, with 12 bases between the two germline ends. The CDR3 is 15 residues long. Here the CDR3 reads CASRSAGRSYNEQFF. Written as DNA, the CDR3 is TGTGCCAGCAGGTCGGCGGGGCGCTCCTACAATGAGCAGTTCTTC. Complete variable domain (other parts from reference TRBV7-2 and TRBJ2-1): GAGVSQSPSNKVTEKGKDVELRCDPISGHTALYWYRQSLGQGLEFLIYFQGNSAPDKSGLPSDRFSAERTGGSVSTLTIQRTQQEDSAVYLCASRSAGRSYNEQFFGPGTRLTVL.

In this sample, this clone turned up once. The chain employs TRBV2 and TRBJ1-6; D possibly corresponds to TRBD1 (5 bases). Germline V gene sequence: CDR1 SNHLY, CDR2 FYNNEI. Trimming removed 3 bases from V and 9 bases from J, with 12 bases in between. This CDR3 region has 14 residues. CDR3: CASSDWGPGSPLHF. CDR3 coding DNA: TGTGCCAGCAGTGATTGGGGCCCCGGTTCACCCCTCCACTTT.

The chain is built from TRBV19 and TRBJ2-3, with 7 bases aligning to TRBD2. This CDR3 is built from 19 residues. Trimming at V came to 7 bases and at J to 2 bases, leaving 21 bases not matched to a gene. Germline V gene sequence: CDR1 LNHDA, CDR2 SQIVND (reference sequence). The CDR3 nucleotides read TGTGCCAGTATGCGGTATGGGTCGTCCGGGAGGCCTCCCACAGATACGCAGTATTTT. Its protein product is CASMRYGSSGRPPTDTQYF.